The TCR beta chain described here comes from a study of cytomegalovirus exposure and HLA in healthy donors. Overall study results and limits: Reportedly, cytomegalovirus status was diagnosed with high sensitivity and specificity. More clonal expansion characterized HLA-associated TCR beta chains than equally common others in a later analysis. Later work found that TCR association rates differed between HLA loci; DRB1 had the most and HLA-C the fewest.

The PCR had 60 Vbeta and 13 Jbeta primers. Sequenced by immunoSEQ multiplex PCR; TCRdb stores in-frame clones only, minus some. There are 95,000 to 150,000 clones in the sample; around 66% occur only once, and 1.5% lies in the top ten. CDR1 SQVTM and CDR2 ANQGSEA come from the germline V gene. CDR3 size: 14 residues. With 6 bases removed from V and 8 bases from J, the gap between germline ends came to 19 bases. Concerning this clone itself: Its matching antigen is unknown.

The origin of this receptor is a man aged 18-30 years in good health and CMV-seronegative. V gene TRBV29-1 combines with J gene TRBJ1-4; D is possibly TRBD1 (6 bases). The sample comprised PBMCs. CDR3 sequence: CSVGGGTGQEKLFF. In DNA, the CDR3 is TGCAGCGTGGGAGGGGGTACCGGGCAGGAAAAACTGTTTTTT.